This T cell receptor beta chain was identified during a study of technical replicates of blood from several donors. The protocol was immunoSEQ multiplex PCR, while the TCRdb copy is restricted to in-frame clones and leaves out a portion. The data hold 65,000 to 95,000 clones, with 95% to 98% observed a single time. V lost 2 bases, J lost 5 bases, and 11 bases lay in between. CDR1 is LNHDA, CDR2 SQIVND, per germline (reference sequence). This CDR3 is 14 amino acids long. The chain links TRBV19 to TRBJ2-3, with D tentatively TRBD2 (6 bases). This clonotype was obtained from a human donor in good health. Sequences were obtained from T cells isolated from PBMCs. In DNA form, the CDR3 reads TGTGCCAGTAGTATAAGGGACTTTAAAGATACGCAGTATTTT. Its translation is CASSIRDFKDTQYF.